Presented here are 28 T cell receptor beta chains from one specimen sequenced in a study of cytomegalovirus exposure and HLA in healthy donors. A multiplex PCR was run with 60 Vbeta primers and 13 Jbeta primers. Sequencing was performed with immunoSEQ multiplex PCR; in TCRdb, only in-frame clones are kept and a portion is missing. The table lists around 170,000 clones, 65% to 80% of them singletons, with less than 2.5% in the top ten. The sample taken for sequencing was PBMCs. Receptors originate from a woman aged 30 to 39 in good health and CMV-seropositive.

This clone is a singleton in its sample. The chain is built from TRBV19 and TRBJ2-3; TRBD2 might be the D (6 bases). Germline CDR1 LNHDA, CDR2 SQIVND (reference sequence). The CDR3 loop spans 15 amino acids. V was clipped by 5 bases and J by 6 bases, with 18 bases between them. Written as DNA, the CDR3 is TGTGCCAGTAGTGTCCGGGACTCCCAGTGGGATACGCAGTATTTT. Translated: CASSVRDSQWDTQYF.

This chain joins TRBV6-6 and TRBJ2-1, with 8 bases identical to TRBD2. CDR3 length equals 15 residues. Per germline, CDR1 MNHNY and CDR2 SVGAGI (reference sequence). The V gene end was trimmed by 10 bases and the J gene end by 9 bases; junction bases not matched to a gene: 17. For the CDR3, the DNA is TGTGCCATCATGGGGCGGGGGGCCACAAGGGGTGAGCAGTTCTTC. It translates to CAIMGRGATRGEQFF.

The chain couples TRBV6-5 to TRBJ1-2; a weak D match, TRBD1 (5 bases). In germline, CDR1 is MNHEY, CDR2 SVGAGI. The V end lost 2 bases, the J end lost 3 bases, and 13 bases lay between the germline ends. This CDR3 is built from 15 residues. The CDR3 region is CASSYQGRGHYGYTF. The CDR3, as DNA: TGTGCCAGCAGTTACCAGGGTCGAGGTCACTATGGCTACACCTTC.

This chain connects TRBV6-4 to TRBJ2-1; TRBD2 agrees at 9 bases. J was trimmed by 3 bases and V by 5 bases; bases with no gene match: 8. The germline V gene has CDR1 MRHNA and CDR2 SNTAGT. The CDR3 length is 16 residues. CDR3 coding DNA: TGTGCCAGCAGTCCCTCGGGCGGGGGGGGCTACAATGAGCAGTTCTTC. Amino acids: CASSPSGGGGYNEQFF.

A few counts support this clone. This chain joins TRBV5-6 and TRBJ2-3; 7 bases align to TRBD1. Germline V CDR1 and CDR2: SGHDT, YYEEEE. The CDR3 contains 17 residues. V lost 5 bases, J lost 0 bases, and 12 bases stayed unmatched. The chain's CDR3 is CASSPGQQISSTDTQYF. CDR3 DNA sequence: TGTGCCAGCAGTCCGGGACAGCAAATTTCTAGCACAGATACGCAGTATTTT.

V is TRBV13 and J is TRBJ2-3; 8 bases agree with TRBD2. The CDR3 is 15 amino acids. The germline gives CDR1 PRHDT, CDR2 FYEKMQ (reference sequence). V dropped 5 bases and J dropped 7; count of bases not matched to a gene: 11. The CDR3 sequence is CASSPRAGGIHTQYF. As DNA, the CDR3 is TGTGCCAGCAGCCCTCGTGCGGGGGGCATTCATACGCAGTATTTT.

The chain couples TRBV6-5 to TRBJ2-1, with TRBD2 as a possible D gene (5 bases). V was cut by 8 bases and J by 4 bases, with 18 bases left in between. The CDR3 length is 15 residues. Germline CDR1 reads MNHEY; CDR2 reads SVGAGI. Written as DNA, the CDR3 is TGTGCCAGCGAATCCCTCCGAGCGGCGTACAATGAGCAGTTCTTC. Protein: CASESLRAAYNEQFF.

The genes are TRBV7-9 and TRBJ2-7, with 7 bases matching TRBD2. The V and J ends lost 3 bases and 3 bases, in that order; junction bases with no gene match: 2. Germline assignment: CDR1 SEHNR and CDR2 FQNEAQ (reference sequence). CDR3 length: 13 amino acids. The CDR3 spells CASSFTSVYEQYF. CDR3 DNA sequence: TGTGCCAGCAGCTTTACTAGCGTCTACGAGCAGTACTTC.

The rearrangement links TRBV4-2 to TRBJ1-2; 9 positions match TRBD1. This CDR3 is 18 amino acids long. Germline CDR1 is LGHNA and CDR2 is YNFKEQ. Trimming took 0 bases from V and 4 from J; bases not matched to a gene: 12. CDR3 in DNA: TGTGCCAGCAGCCAAGACAAAAGCGGGGACAGGGTTGGCTATGGCTACACCTTC. Protein product: CASSQDKSGDRVGYGYTF.

The V and J genes are TRBV7-9 and TRBJ1-5, with D possibly being TRBD1 (5 bases). Deletions cut 4 bases from V and 5 bases from J, with 6 bases between. The CDR3 is 12 residues long. CDR1 and CDR2 (germline): SEHNR, FQNEAQ (reference sequence). CDR3 nucleotide sequence: TGTGCCAGCAGCTCGGGGGATCAGCCCCAGCATTTT. This translates into CASSSGDQPQHF.

The chain recombines TRBV27 with TRBJ2-7, with TRBD1 matching 10 bases. CDR3 length: 19 residues. Losses at the gene ends were 2 bases for V and 6 bases for J; bases not matched to a gene: 19. Germline CDR1 reads MNHEY; CDR2 reads SMNVEV (reference sequence). Written as DNA, the CDR3 is TGTGCCAGCAGTTTAAGGAGGTTAGGAGAGGGACAGGGGCCTCTCGAGCAGTACTTC. Amino acid sequence: CASSLRRLGEGQGPLEQYF.

A few counts support this clone. V is TRBV5-4 and J is TRBJ2-5; 16 bases align to TRBD2. V dropped 4 bases and J dropped 14; count of bases not matched to a gene: 8. This CDR3 contains 14 residues. CDR1 is SGHNT and CDR2 is YYREEE in the germline V gene (reference sequence). The CDR3 reads CASSGGLAGGRFYF. The CDR3, as DNA: TGTGCCAGCAGCGGGGGACTAGCGGGGGGGAGATTCTACTTC.

The gene calls are TRBV6-1 and TRBJ2-5; D perhaps matches TRBD2 (5 bases). Germline V gene data show CDR1 as MNHNS and CDR2 as SASEGT. Trimming removed 6 bases at V and 5 bases at J, with 13 bases between. The CDR3 is made up of 13 amino acids. In DNA, the CDR3 is TGTGCCAGCAGAACGGGGTTAGGGGAGACCCAGTACTTC. Translation: CASRTGLGETQYF.

The table lists this clone with a count of one. V and J are TRBV6-5 and TRBJ1-5; maybe TRBD1 (5 bases). CDR3 length: 14 residues. Trimming pared 2 bases from V and 4 bases from J, leaving 9 bases between. Germline loops: CDR1 MNHEY, CDR2 SVGAGI. The CDR3 coding sequence is TGTGCCAGCAGTTACGGGGACTATAATCAGCCCCAGCATTTT. It codes for CASSYGDYNQPQHF.

Only a few counts were recorded for this clone. This sequence joins TRBV27 and TRBJ1-1; weak D call: TRBD1 (5 bases). Trimming removed 0 bases from V and 4 bases from J, with 15 bases in between. In germline, CDR1 is MNHEY, CDR2 SMNVEV (reference sequence). The CDR3 totals 16 residues. The CDR3 sequence is CASSLSGGLRGTEAFF. DNA for the CDR3: TGTGCCAGCAGTTTATCTGGGGGGTTGAGGGGCACTGAAGCTTTCTTT.

This chain joins TRBV28 and TRBJ2-7, with a possible D match to TRBD1 (6 bases). The germline V and J ends were trimmed by 2 bases and 1 base, with 9 bases remaining between them. This CDR3 region has 14 residues. Per germline, CDR1 MDHEN and CDR2 SYDVKM. The CDR3 sequence is CASSLLQGSYEQYF. For the CDR3, the DNA is TGTGCCAGCAGTTTACTACAGGGATCCTACGAGCAGTACTTC. The full variable domain, completed using reference TRBV28 and TRBJ2-7, is DVKVTQSSRYLVKRTGEKVFLECVQDMDHENMFWYRQDPGLGLRLIYFSYDVKMKEKGDIPEGYSVSREKKERFSLILESASTNQTSMYLCASSLLQGSYEQYFGPGTRLTVT.

The rearrangement links TRBV19 to TRBJ2-7, with 9 bases lining up with TRBD1. Trimming removed 5 bases from V and 2 bases from J; junction bases left unmatched: 4. Germline V gene data show CDR1 as LNHDA and CDR2 as SQIVND (reference sequence). The CDR3 loop spans 14 amino acids. This CDR3 reads CASSWDRVTYEQYF. The CDR3 nucleotides read TGTGCCAGTAGTTGGGACAGGGTAACCTACGAGCAGTACTTC. The whole variable domain, filled in from reference TRBV19 and TRBJ2-7, reads DGGITQSPKYLFRKEGQNVTLSCEQNLNHDAMYWYRQDPGQGLRLIYYSQIVNDFQKGDIAEGYSVSREKKESFPLTVTSAQKNPTAFYLCASSWDRVTYEQYFGPGTRLTVT.

This sequence joins TRBV7-9 and TRBJ2-7; a possible D gene is TRBD2 (5 bases). The CDR3 is 14 amino acids. Germline CDR1 reads SEHNR; CDR2 reads FQNEAQ (reference sequence). V was clipped by 3 bases and J by 0 bases, with 9 bases between them. CDR3 nucleotide sequence: TGTGCCAGCAGCTTGATGGGAGTCTCCTACGAGCAGTACTTC. Translated: CASSLMGVSYEQYF.

Only a few counts were recorded for this clone. The V and J genes are TRBV5-1 and TRBJ2-3; 8 bases map to TRBD2. The length of the CDR3 is 15 residues. Germline V gene lookup returns CDR1 SGHRS and CDR2 YFSETQ. V dropped 1 base and J dropped 6; count of bases not matched to a gene: 7. CDR3 sequence: CASSLRRGAVDTQYF. CDR3 nucleotides: TGCGCCAGCAGCTTGAGGCGGGGGGCCGTGGATACGCAGTATTTT.

This clone showed up just a few times. This chain links TRBV10-1 with TRBJ2-7; D is unclear. CDR1 and CDR2 from the germline V gene are WNHNN and SYGVQD (reference sequence). The CDR3 is 14 amino acids. V was shortened by 8 bases and J by 5 bases, with 19 bases between the two germline ends. The CDR3 reads CASPRSGQAHEQYF. For the CDR3, the DNA is TGCGCCAGCCCCCGTAGTGGGCAGGCCCACGAGCAGTACTTC.

The chain joins TRBV4-2 to TRBJ1-6; the match to TRBD1 covers 11 bases. Trimming cost V 5 bases and J 7 bases; bases outside gene matches: 4. The germline gives CDR1 LGHNA, CDR2 YNFKEQ. The CDR3 runs to 15 residues. The CDR3 sequence is CASSKGQGANSPLHF. Here the CDR3 DNA reads TGTGCCAGCAGCAAAGGACAGGGGGCGAATTCACCCCTCCACTTT.

The chain combines TRBV9 with TRBJ2-1; perhaps TRBD2 as D (5 bases). V lost 3 bases and J 3 bases, leaving 7 bases between the germline ends. The CDR3 has 13 amino acids. Per the germline V gene, CDR1 is SGDLS and CDR2 is YYNGEE. This chain's CDR3 is CASSARDYNEQFF. CDR3 DNA sequence: TGTGCCAGCAGCGCCCGGGACTACAATGAGCAGTTCTTC.

The chain joins TRBV11-3 to TRBJ2-7, with unresolved D. This CDR3 is 14 amino acids long. CDR1 is SGHNT and CDR2 is YENEEA in the germline V gene. V was cut by 2 bases and J by 3 bases, with 11 bases left in between. CDR3 protein: CASSLSARNYEQYF. Written as DNA, the CDR3 is TGTGCCAGCAGCTTATCCGCTAGAAACTACGAGCAGTACTTC.

In its sample, this clone was seen once. V gene TRBV15 combines with J gene TRBJ2-3; D gene ambiguous. Germline lookup yields CDR1 LNHNV and CDR2 YYDKDF (reference sequence). The V end lost 2 bases, the J end lost 4 bases, and 16 bases lay between the germline ends. The CDR3 contains 16 residues. CDR3 DNA sequence: TGTGCCACCAGCAGACAATCTATAGCTCGCGCAGATACGCAGTATTTT. It encodes CATSRQSIARADTQYF.

The chain carries TRBV15 and TRBJ1-6; the D is unclear. Germline assignment: CDR1 LNHNV and CDR2 YYDKDF (reference sequence). The V end lost 0 bases, the J end lost 6 bases, and 18 bases lay between the germline ends. The CDR3 runs to 18 residues. This CDR3 reads CATSRDYPHRERNSPLHF. CDR3 bases: TGTGCCACCAGCAGAGATTACCCCCACCGGGAGCGTAATTCACCCCTCCACTTT.

The genes are TRBV2 and TRBJ1-4; D is possibly TRBD1 (5 bases). From germline, CDR1 is SNHLY and CDR2 FYNNEI. The CDR3 runs to 15 residues. Between the trimmed V and J ends, which lost 2 bases and 3 bases, there was a span of 10 bases. The CDR3 is CASSESRGANEKLFF. Here the CDR3 DNA reads TGTGCCAGCAGTGAAAGCCGGGGGGCTAATGAAAAACTGTTTTTT.

Comment on this clone: A read error is likely, as this CDR3 ends without the conserved phenylalanine or tryptophan. No DNA is shown, since the ends of the CDR3 on it are uncertain; the CDR3 is the one TCRdb lists. This chain links TRBV5-6 with TRBJ2-4; the table's D call of TRBD2 was not tested on the DNA. Inclusive of both ends, the CDR3 amounts to 14 amino acids. CDR1 and CDR2 (germline): SGHDT, YYEEEE. The CDR3 loop is CASSPHRVAGGASS.

This chain connects TRBV20-1 to TRBJ1-2; D call uncertain. CDR3 length: 11 amino acids. Germline-derived CDR1 and CDR2 are DFQATT and SNEGSKA (reference sequence). The V and J ends lost 5 bases and 4 bases respectively, with 8 bases between them. CDR3 sequence: CSAGRGYGYTF. In nucleotides, the CDR3 is TGCAGTGCTGGGAGAGGCTATGGCTACACCTTC.